These 4 T cell receptor beta chains were sequenced from one sample in a study of CXCR3-negative and CXCR3-positive naive CD8 T cells. The TRB cDNA libraries were prepared by 5' RACE with UMI labels. TCRdb reprocessed the 5' RACE reads and stores each CDR3 protein as one record, lacking DNA. This sample's table reports 38,000 or so distinct CDR3 sequences. The sample taken for sequencing was naive CXCR3- CD8+ T cells from blood. Regarding subset: CD45RO-CCR7+CD27+CD95- naive CD8+ T cells lacking CXCR3 (TNR3-). These receptors all stem from a human donor in good health. Some clones in this sample may be carry-over from other donors' samples.

The chain recombines TRBV4-3 with TRBJ2-2; TCRdb outputs TRBD2, but without DNA this stays unchecked. This CDR3 spans 14 amino acids. Germline values: CDR1 LGHNA, CDR2 YSLEER. The CDR3 loop is CASSRGSNTGELFF.

The chain uses TRBV7-9 and TRBJ1-5. Looked up from germline, CDR1 is SEHNR and CDR2 is FQNEAQ (reference sequence). This CDR3 has 14 residues. This chain's CDR3 is CASSLAVSNQPQHF. Together with reference TRBV7-9 and TRBJ1-5, the CDR3 gives the full variable domain: DTGVSQNPRHKITKRGQNVTFRCDPISEHNRLYWYRQTLGQGPEFLTYFQNEAQLEKSRLLSDRFSAERPKGSFSTLEIQRTEQGDSAMYLCASSLAVSNQPQHFGDGTRLSIL.

The chain recombines TRBV4-1 with TRBJ2-1; TCRdb calls TRBD2, which cannot be checked without DNA. Looked up from germline, CDR1 is MGHRA and CDR2 is YSYEKL. The CDR3 is 13 residues long. CDR3 residues: CASSRLGQSEQFF.

This rearrangement joins TRBV20-1 to TRBJ2-3; no DNA is available, so the TRBD2 call from TCRdb remains unchecked. Per the germline V gene, CDR1 is DFQATT and CDR2 is SNEGSKA (reference sequence). The CDR3 has 16 amino acids. Here the CDR3 reads CSANRLAGGESDTQYF.